Detailed here is one T cell receptor beta chain. In the original analysis: Nucleated cell number was recorded as an estimate derived from reference gene primer amplification. Repertoires were generated with immunoSEQ multiplex PCR, while TCRdb's copy carries only in-frame clones and drops some. V and J calls and clone size follow that table, whereas D and trimming were derived from the DNA. The repertoire consists of about 34,000 clones, with about 80% occurring once and the leading ten covering under 35%. CDR3 length equals 14 residues. Trimming removed 0 bases at V and 5 bases at J, with 13 bases between. Germline V CDR1 and CDR2: GTSNPN, SVGIG (reference sequence). This sample is drawn from a study of blood T cell repertoires in COVID-19. Study-level information: COVID-19 samples from acute and convalescent phases originated in the United States, Italy and Spain. T cells, B-cell-depleted T cells, or PBMCs provided the cDNA or gDNA that served as material.

The origin of this receptor is an elderly man with acute or convalescent COVID-19. The genes are TRBV30 and TRBJ1-1, with TRBD1 as a possible D gene (5 bases). The sequenced sample consisted of peripheral blood. CDR3: CAWSVAAGLTEAFF. Written as DNA, the CDR3 is TGTGCCTGGAGTGTTGCGGCAGGGTTGACTGAAGCTTTCTTT.